Below are 10 T cell receptor beta chains sequenced from a single sample in a study of shared clonotypes between healthy human individuals. TCRdb keeps only in-frame clones here, not all; method: immunoSEQ multiplex PCR. The top ten clones hold over 50% of a sample with around 83,000 clones, about 61% of them seen once. Sequences were obtained from memory CD8+ T cells sorted from blood. Subset reported: CD45RO+ cells pooled with CCR7-negative TemRA cells. These receptors came from a man aged 25 to 40 in good health.

This rearrangement joins TRBV5-6 to TRBJ2-3; D not resolved. Germline values: CDR1 SGHDT, CDR2 YYEEEE. V lost 0 bases to trimming and J lost 2 bases, with 10 bases between them. CDR3 length: 15 residues. The CDR3 bases are TGTGCCAGCAGCTTGGTGCAACTCATCACAGATACGCAGTATTTT. It is translated as CASSLVQLITDTQYF.

This clone was counted only a few times. The chain uses TRBV27 and TRBJ2-7, with unresolved D. There are 13 residues in the CDR3. Per germline, CDR1 MNHEY and CDR2 SMNVEV (reference sequence). Trimming removed 4 bases at V and 3 bases at J, with 10 bases between. Here the CDR3 reads CASSWSPNYEQYF. The CDR3 DNA reads TGTGCCAGCAGTTGGTCGCCCAACTACGAGCAGTACTTC.

This clone was observed many times. This chain links TRBV7-8 with TRBJ2-1; D not resolved. This CDR3 is built from 17 residues. CDR1 is SGHVS and CDR2 is FQNEAQ in the germline V gene. The V gene lost 4 bases and the J gene lost 8 bases, with 24 bases spanning the gap. DNA of the CDR3: TGTGCCAGCAGCTACCCGCTGGAAGAGGCTAGTGAGGATGAGCAGTTCTTC. Its protein is CASSYPLEEASEDEQFF.

This clone has just a few counts. Other nucleotide sequences in the sample specify the same CDR3. The gene calls are TRBV30 and TRBJ2-1, with no clear D. CDR3 length: 11 residues. With 3 bases removed from V and 7 bases from J, the gap between germline ends came to 7 bases. Germline CDR1 is GTSNPN and CDR2 is SVGIG (reference sequence). The CDR3 sequence is CAWSVGNEQFF. DNA for the CDR3: TGTGCCTGGAGCGTGGGGAATGAGCAGTTCTTC.

The chain is built from TRBV28 and TRBJ2-2; TRBD2 might be the D (5 bases). The CDR3 covers 16 residues. Looked up from germline, CDR1 is MDHEN and CDR2 is SYDVKM. With 8 bases removed from V and 2 bases from J, the gap between germline ends came to 18 bases. The CDR3 loop is CASRNPEGENTGELFF. CDR3 nucleotides: TGTGCCAGCCGTAACCCAGAGGGCGAAAACACCGGGGAGCTGTTTTTT.

In the case of this clone: A far larger clone is one nucleotide away, so this likely arose from a read error. The chain is built from TRBV6-1 and TRBJ2-6; a weak D match, TRBD1 (5 bases). Between the trimmed V and J ends, which lost 3 bases and 0 bases, there was a span of 6 bases. The CDR3 is 15 residues long. Germline V gene data show CDR1 as MNHNS and CDR2 as SASEGT. Written as DNA, the CDR3 is TGTGCCAGCAGTGACGACAGCTCTGGGGCCAACGTCCTGACTTTC. Translating gives CASSDDSSGANVLTF.

This chain joins TRBV4-1 and TRBJ2-1; 8 bases line up with TRBD1. With 1 base clipped from V and 3 bases from J, the junction kept 2 bases outside the gene matches. Per germline, CDR1 MGHRA and CDR2 YSYEKL. This CDR3 region has 15 residues. The CDR3 region has the DNA TGCGCCAGCAGCCAAGCCGGGACAGGCTACAATGAGCAGTTCTTC. The encoded protein is CASSQAGTGYNEQFF.

Turning to this clone: An end of the junction does not agree with germline; a read error may underlie this. The chain carries TRBV6-6 and TRBJ2-2; D unclear. The germline CDR1 and CDR2 sequences are MNHNY and SVGAGI (reference sequence). The CDR3 is made up of 15 amino acids. The CDR3, as DNA: TGTACCAGCAGTTACTCGGCAGGAAGGAGCGGGGAGCTGTTTTTT. Amino acid sequence: CTSSYSAGRSGELFF.

The sample holds one count of this clone. This chain links TRBV27 with TRBJ1-2; weak D call: TRBD1 (5 bases). Germline V gene sequence: CDR1 MNHEY, CDR2 SMNVEV (reference sequence). The CDR3 runs 13 residues. V was trimmed by 6 bases and J by 2 bases, leaving 10 bases between them. CDR3 sequence reads: CASSPTDNYGYTF. The CDR3, as DNA: TGTGCCAGCAGCCCGACAGACAACTATGGCTACACCTTC.

This chain joins TRBV19 and TRBJ1-5, with D uncertain. The CDR3 covers 14 residues. Germline lookup yields CDR1 LNHDA and CDR2 SQIVND (reference sequence). With 7 bases removed from V and 8 bases from J, the gap between germline ends came to 18 bases. The CDR3 DNA sequence: TGTGCCAGTAAAGTTCACCGGGAGGCTGAGCCCCAGCATTTT. Protein: CASKVHREAEPQHF.